This T cell receptor beta chain was found in a study of T cells in Graves' hyperthyroidism and ophthalmopathy. The CDR3 regions of TCR beta were amplified from RNA transcripts. Primed by the HTBI set, a first-round RT-PCR was run on the TCR CDR3. TCRdb re-analysed the multiplex PCR reads in MiXCR, keeping a single row per CDR3 protein. The sample records about 520,000 distinct CDR3 sequences, around a quarter being singletons. General study points: A median about 6.2 months before onset, the model predicted ophthalmopathy. A model using 13 V-J features told ophthalmopathy apart from stable hyperthyroidism.

V lost 6 bases, J lost 3 bases, and 9 bases stayed unmatched. CDR1 is SNHLY, CDR2 FYNNEI, per germline. This CDR3 is built from 15 residues. In its sample, this clonotype was seen a few times. As yet, its antigen is unknown. Patients with ophthalmopathy all had a Clinical Activity Score of at least 3, a NOSPECS grade of at least 4 and duration under 3 months. The PBMCs studied were ones that came from roughly 9.1 ml fresh peripheral blood. This chain connects TRBV2 to TRBJ1-1; 8 nucleotides line up with TRBD1. The specimen sequenced was blood. The clonotype comes from a woman in her twenties or thirties with Graves' ophthalmopathy. CDR3 protein: CASRVQGVLHTEAFF. The DNA of the CDR3 is TGTGCCAGCAGGGTACAGGGGGTACTTCACACTGAAGCTTTCTTT.